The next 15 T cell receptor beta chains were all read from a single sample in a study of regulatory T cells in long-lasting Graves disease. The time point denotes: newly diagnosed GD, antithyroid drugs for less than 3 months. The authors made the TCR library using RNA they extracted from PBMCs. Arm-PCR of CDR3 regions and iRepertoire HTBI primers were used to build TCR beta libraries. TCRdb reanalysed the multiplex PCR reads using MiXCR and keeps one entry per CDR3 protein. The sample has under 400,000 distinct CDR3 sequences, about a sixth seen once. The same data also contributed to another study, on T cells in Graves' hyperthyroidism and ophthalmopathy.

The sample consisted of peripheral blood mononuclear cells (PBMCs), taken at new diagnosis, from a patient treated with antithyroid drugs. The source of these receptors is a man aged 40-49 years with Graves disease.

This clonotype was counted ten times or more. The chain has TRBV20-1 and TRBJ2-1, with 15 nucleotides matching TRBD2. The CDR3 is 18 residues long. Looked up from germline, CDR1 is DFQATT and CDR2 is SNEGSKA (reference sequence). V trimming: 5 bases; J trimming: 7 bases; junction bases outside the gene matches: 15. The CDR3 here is CSAEGLAGGTLFANEQFF. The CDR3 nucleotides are TGCAGTGCTGAAGGACTAGCGGGGGGGACGTTATTCGCAAATGAGCAGTTCTTC.

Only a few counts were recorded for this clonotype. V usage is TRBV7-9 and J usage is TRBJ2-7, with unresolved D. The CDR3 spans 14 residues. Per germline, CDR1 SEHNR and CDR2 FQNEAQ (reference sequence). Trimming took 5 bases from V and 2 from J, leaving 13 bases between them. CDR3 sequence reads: CASSPPRFAYEQYF. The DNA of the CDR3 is TGTGCCAGCAGCCCCCCAAGGTTTGCCTACGAGCAGTACTTC.

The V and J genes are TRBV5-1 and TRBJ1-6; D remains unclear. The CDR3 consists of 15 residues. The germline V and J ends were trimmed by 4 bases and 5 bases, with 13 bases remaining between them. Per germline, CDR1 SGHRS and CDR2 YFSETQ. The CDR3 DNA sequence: TGCGCCAGCAGCCCTTCATCAGCGCATAATTCACCCCTCCACTTT. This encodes CASSPSSAHNSPLHF.

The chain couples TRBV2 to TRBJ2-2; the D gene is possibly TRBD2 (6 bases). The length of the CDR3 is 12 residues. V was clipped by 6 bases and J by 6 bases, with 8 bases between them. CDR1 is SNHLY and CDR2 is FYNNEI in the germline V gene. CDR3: CASRGLAGELFF. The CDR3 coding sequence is TGTGCCAGCAGGGGACTTGCCGGGGAGCTGTTTTTT.

Here the CDR3 DNA reads TGCGCCAGCAGCTTGGACTTGGTCGGGAATGAAGCTTTCTTT. Translating gives CASSLDLVGNEAFF. The chain uses TRBV5-1 and TRBJ1-1; D is ambiguous. Trimming removed 0 bases at V and 7 bases at J, with 13 bases between. Per germline, CDR1 SGHRS and CDR2 YFSETQ. The CDR3 extends over 14 amino acids.

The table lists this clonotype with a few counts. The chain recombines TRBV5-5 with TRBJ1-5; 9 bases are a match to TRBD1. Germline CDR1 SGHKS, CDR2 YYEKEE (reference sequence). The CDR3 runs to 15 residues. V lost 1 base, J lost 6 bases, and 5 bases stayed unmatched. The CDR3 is CASSLLGQGRQPQHF. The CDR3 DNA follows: TGTGCCAGCAGCTTGTTGGGACAGGGACGTCAGCCCCAGCATTTT.

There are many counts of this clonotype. CDR3 sequence: CASSPGQQNIQYF. The CDR3 region has the DNA TGTGCCAGCTCGCCCGGGCAGCAGAACATTCAGTACTTC. The chain carries TRBV18 and TRBJ2-4; D unclear. The CDR3 is 13 residues long. Germline values: CDR1 KGHSH, CDR2 LQKENI. V dropped 6 bases and J dropped 7 bases, with 13 bases sitting between them.

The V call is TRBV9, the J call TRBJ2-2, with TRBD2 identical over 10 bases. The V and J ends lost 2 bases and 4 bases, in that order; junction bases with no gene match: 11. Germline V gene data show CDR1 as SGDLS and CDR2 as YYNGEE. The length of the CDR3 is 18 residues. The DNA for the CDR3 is TGTGCCAGCAGCGTGGGTTTAGCGGGGGGTGTGGGCACCGGGGAGCTGTTTTTT. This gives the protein CASSVGLAGGVGTGELFF. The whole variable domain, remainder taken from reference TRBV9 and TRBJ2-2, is DSGVTQTPKHLITATGQRVTLRCSPRSGDLSVYWYQQSLDQGLQFLIQYYNGEERAKGNILERFSAQQFPDLHSELNLSSLELGDSALYFCASSVGLAGGVGTGELFFGEGSRLTVL.

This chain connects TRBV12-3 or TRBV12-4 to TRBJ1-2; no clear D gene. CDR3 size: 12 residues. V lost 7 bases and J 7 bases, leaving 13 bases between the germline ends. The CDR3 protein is CASKEEGGGYTF. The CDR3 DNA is TGTGCCAGCAAGGAGGAGGGTGGTGGCTACACCTTC.

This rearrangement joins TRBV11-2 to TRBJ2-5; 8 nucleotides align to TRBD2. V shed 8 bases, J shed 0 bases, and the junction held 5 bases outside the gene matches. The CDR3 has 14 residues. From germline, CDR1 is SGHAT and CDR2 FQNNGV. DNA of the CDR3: TGTGCCAGCTCGGGACTAGTGGACCAAGAGACCCAGTACTTC. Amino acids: CASSGLVDQETQYF.

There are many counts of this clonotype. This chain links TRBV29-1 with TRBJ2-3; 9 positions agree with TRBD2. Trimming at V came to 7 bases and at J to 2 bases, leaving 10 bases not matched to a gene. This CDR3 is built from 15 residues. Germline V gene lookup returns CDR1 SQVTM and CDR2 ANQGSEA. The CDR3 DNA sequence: TGCAGCGCCCGTGGGGTAGCGGGGGCCACAGATACGCAGTATTTT. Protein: CSARGVAGATDTQYF.

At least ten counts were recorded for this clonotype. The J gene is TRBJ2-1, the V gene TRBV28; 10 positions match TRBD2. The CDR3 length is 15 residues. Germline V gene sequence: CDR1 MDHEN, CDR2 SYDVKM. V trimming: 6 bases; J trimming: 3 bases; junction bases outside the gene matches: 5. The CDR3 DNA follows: TGTGCCAGCAGCCCCGGACTAGCGGACTACAATGAGCAGTTCTTC. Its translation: CASSPGLADYNEQFF.

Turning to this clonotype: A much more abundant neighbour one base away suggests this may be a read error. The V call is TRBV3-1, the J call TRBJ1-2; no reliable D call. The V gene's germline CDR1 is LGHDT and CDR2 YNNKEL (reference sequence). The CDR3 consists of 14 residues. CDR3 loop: CAGSQGPVGGGYTF. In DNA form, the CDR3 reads TGTGCCGGCAGCCAAGGGCCGGTTGGTGGAGGCTACACCTTC.

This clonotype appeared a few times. CDR3 coding DNA: TGCAGCGCTAGGACAGGGTCTGGGGCCAACGTCCTGACTTTC. Translation gives CSARTGSGANVLTF. The V gene is TRBV29-1, the J gene TRBJ2-6; 8 positions agree with TRBD1. V shed 7 bases, J shed 1 base, and the junction held 3 bases outside the gene matches. The CDR3 totals 14 residues. The V gene's germline CDR1 is SQVTM and CDR2 ANQGSEA.

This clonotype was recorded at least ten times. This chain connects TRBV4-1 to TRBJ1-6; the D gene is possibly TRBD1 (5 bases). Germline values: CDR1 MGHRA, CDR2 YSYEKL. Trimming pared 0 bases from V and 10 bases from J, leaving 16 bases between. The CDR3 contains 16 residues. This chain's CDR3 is CASSQDVQAGWSPLHF. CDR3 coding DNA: TGCGCCAGCAGCCAAGACGTGCAGGCAGGGTGGTCACCCCTCCACTTT.